This TCR beta chain was captured in a study of CD8 T cells in ankylosing spondylitis. This clonotype was detected ten times or more. Its antigen is undetermined. The study's findings and limits: The disease-linked clones had a CD8+ phenotype and low blood frequencies. Ankylosing spondylitis blood appeared to carry a characteristic TCR beta motif of 7 or 8 highly homologous variants. A number of the motif variants had already been described in reactive arthritis synovial fluid and blood.

TCRdb itself ran the 5' RACE reads through MiXCR, one entry per CDR3 protein. The table lists about 210,000 distinct CDR3 sequences, around 7.9% of them singletons. Trimming shortened V by 2 bases and J by 4 bases, and 11 bases separated the two germline ends. Germline V gene sequence: CDR1 MNHEY, CDR2 SVGAGI. This CDR3 region has 14 residues. The sample consisted of blood, either unsorted or a sorted T cell fraction (not recorded which). This clonotype originated in a male donor with ankylosing spondylitis. The chain couples TRBV6-5 to TRBJ1-1; D is unresolved. The CDR3 here is CASSYVSFGTEAFF. The CDR3 DNA sequence: TGTGCCAGCAGTTACGTCTCTTTTGGCACTGAAGCTTTCTTT.